This paragraph covers one T cell receptor (beta chain) sequence. Its matching antigen is unknown. The sample belongs to a study of OX40 agonist ivuxolimab in advanced cancers. About the study: With ivuxolimab, an agonistic anti-OX40 (CD134) antibody, patients were treated. Patients undergoing dose escalation presented with hepatocellular carcinoma, melanoma, renal cell or head and neck cancer. Those enrolled were roughly 80% male, with a mean age of 60 years and ages from roughly 23 to 79.

Generated by immunoSEQ multiplex PCR, the TCRdb table keeps only in-frame clones and is missing some. The sample carries roughly 49,000 clones, 85% to 90% recorded once. Study-level findings and limits: In general, CD8+ T cells held more expanded clones than CD4+ did, on average.

Per the germline V gene, CDR1 is SGDLS and CDR2 is YYNGEE. The CDR3 runs to 13 residues. Trimming stripped 3 bases from V and 3 bases from J, with 9 bases between. The chain is built from TRBV9 and TRBJ1-1; D uncertain. The sequencing used CD4+ or CD8+ T cells sorted from blood, collected in a trial of the OX40 agonist ivuxolimab. This clonotype originated in an adult with an advanced solid tumor such as melanoma, head and neck, liver or kidney cancer. The CDR3 DNA reads TGTGCCAGCAGCGCTCTCCAAGACACTGAAGCTTTCTTT. Amino acids: CASSALQDTEAFF.